This T cell receptor (beta chain) originates from a study of shared clonotypes between healthy human individuals. Study-level findings and limits: Non-shared clonotypes were found to have lower generation probabilities than the clonotypes that were shared by all four of the sorted-subset donors.

Deletions cut 0 bases from V and 4 bases from J, with 16 bases between. The CDR3 runs to 17 residues. The germline V gene has CDR1 SGDLS and CDR2 YYNGEE. A word on this clone: Its target is not known.

It was into CD45RA+ naive and CD45RA-negative memory subsets that the CD4+ cells were split. Sequencing was performed with immunoSEQ multiplex PCR; in TCRdb, only in-frame clones are kept and a portion is missing. The sample carries more than 2,000,000 clones, 85% to 95% recorded once. Sequencing was carried out using naive CD4+ T cells from PBMCs. Indicated subset: CD45RA+ positively selected. This TCR came from a man between 18 and 35 years old in good health. Some clones in this sample may be carry-over from other donors' samples. The genes are TRBV9 and TRBJ2-2; D assignment may be TRBD1 or TRBD2 (6 bases each). Written as DNA, the CDR3 is TGTGCCAGCAGCGTAGCTCAGGGGACTGCTTCCACCGGGGAGCTGTTTTTT. Residues: CASSVAQGTASTGELFF.